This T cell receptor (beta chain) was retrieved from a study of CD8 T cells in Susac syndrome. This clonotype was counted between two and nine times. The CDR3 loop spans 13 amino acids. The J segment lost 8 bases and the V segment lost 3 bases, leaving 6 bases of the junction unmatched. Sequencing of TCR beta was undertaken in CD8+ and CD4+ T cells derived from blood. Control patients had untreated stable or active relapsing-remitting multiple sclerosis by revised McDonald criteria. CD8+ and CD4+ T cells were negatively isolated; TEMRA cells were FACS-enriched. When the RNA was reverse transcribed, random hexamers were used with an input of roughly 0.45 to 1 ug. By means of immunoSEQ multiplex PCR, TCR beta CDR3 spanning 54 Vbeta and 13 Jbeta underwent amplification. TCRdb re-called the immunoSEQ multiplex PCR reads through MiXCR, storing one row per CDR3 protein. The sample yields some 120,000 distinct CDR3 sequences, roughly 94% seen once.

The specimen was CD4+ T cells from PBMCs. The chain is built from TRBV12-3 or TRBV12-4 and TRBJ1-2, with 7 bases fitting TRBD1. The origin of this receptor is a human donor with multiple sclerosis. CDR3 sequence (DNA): TGTGCCAGCAGTTTGGAGGGGGCCGGGGGCTACACCTTC. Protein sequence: CASSLEGAGGYTF.